Below, 23 T cell receptor beta chains from the same sample are listed, as sequenced in a study of regulatory T cells in long-lasting Graves disease. Combining iRepertoire HTBI primers with Arm-PCR of CDR3 regions, the authors built TCR beta libraries. From the multiplex PCR reads, TCRdb called clonotypes with MiXCR, one entry per CDR3 protein. The data show around 450,000 distinct CDR3 sequences, around 14% seen once. Time point of the sample: newly diagnosed GD, antithyroid drugs for less than 3 months. Construction of the TCR library relied on RNA isolated from PBMCs. The data also belong to a second study, concerning T cells in Graves' hyperthyroidism and ophthalmopathy.

The source was peripheral blood mononuclear cells (PBMCs), collected at new diagnosis, from a patient treated with antithyroid drugs. The source of these receptors is a young woman with Graves disease.

The chain recombines TRBV6-1 with TRBJ1-5; D ambiguous. Trimming pared 6 bases from V and 7 bases from J, leaving 19 bases between. The CDR3 spans 15 residues. Germline V CDR1 and CDR2: MNHNS, SASEGT. CDR3 residues: CASRKVVGSGQPQHF. CDR3 nucleotide sequence: TGTGCCAGCAGGAAAGTAGTGGGGAGCGGCCAGCCCCAGCATTTT.

This clonotype was recorded many times. The chain is built from TRBV29-1 and TRBJ2-7; 7 bases match TRBD1. V dropped 4 bases and J dropped 0; count of bases not matched to a gene: 6. This CDR3 is 14 amino acids long. CDR1 and CDR2 (germline): SQVTM, ANQGSEA. This chain's CDR3 is CSVVEDRASYEQYF. The CDR3 DNA is TGCAGCGTTGTGGAAGACAGGGCCTCCTACGAGCAGTACTTC.

There are many counts of this clonotype. The rearrangement links TRBV20-1 to TRBJ2-1; D not certain. The CDR3 is made up of 13 amino acids. In germline, CDR1 is DFQATT, CDR2 SNEGSKA (reference sequence). V was cut by 3 bases and J by 6 bases, with 12 bases left in between. The CDR3 nucleotides read TGCAGTGCTAGGGCTCAATCGGCCAATGAGCAGTTCTTC. It encodes CSARAQSANEQFF.

This clonotype has ten or more counts. The rearrangement uses TRBV2 and TRBJ1-2; D is undetermined. The ends were cut back, 0 bases at V and 2 bases at J, with 10 bases in the middle. In germline, CDR1 is SNHLY, CDR2 FYNNEI. The CDR3 sequence is 15 residues long. CDR3 coding DNA: TGTGCCAGCAGTGAAGCAGGGATTATCAACTATGGCTACACCTTC. This translates into CASSEAGIINYGYTF.

There are many counts of this clonotype. The genes are TRBV3-1 and TRBJ2-2; 9 bases fit TRBD2. The V segment lost 4 bases and the J segment 7 bases; nucleotides outside the gene matches: 4. The CDR3 is made up of 14 amino acids. Germline-derived CDR1 and CDR2 are LGHDT and YNNKEL (reference sequence). CDR3 residues: CASSLATSGGELFF. CDR3 DNA: TGTGCCAGCAGCCTAGCGACTAGCGGCGGGGAGCTGTTTTTT.

This clonotype has a count of ten or more. The DNA of the CDR3 is TGTGCCTGGAGCGGGGAGGAGTCTGGGGCCAACGTCCTGACTTTC. The encoded protein is CAWSGEESGANVLTF. The chain carries TRBV30 and TRBJ2-6; D is perhaps TRBD2 (6 bases). The CDR3 spans 15 residues. Germline V gene lookup returns CDR1 GTSNPN and CDR2 SVGIG (reference sequence). Trimming shortened V by 3 bases and J by 1 base, and 10 bases separated the two germline ends.

The chain is built from TRBV5-1 and TRBJ1-1; D remains ambiguous. The CDR3 has 15 amino acids. Germline CDR1 and CDR2: SGHRS and YFSETQ. V was shortened by 2 bases and J by 4 bases, with 15 bases between the two germline ends. CDR3 in amino acids: CASSFRSNGGTEAFF. The CDR3 DNA is TGCGCCAGCAGCTTCCGCTCCAATGGAGGCACTGAAGCTTTCTTT.

This clonotype came up many times. The genes are TRBV12-3 or TRBV12-4 and TRBJ2-7; D possibly corresponds to TRBD1 (5 bases). Between the trimmed V and J ends, which lost 3 bases and 2 bases, there was a span of 8 bases. The CDR3 spans 13 residues. The CDR3 loop is CASSFDSAYEQYF. CDR3 in DNA: TGTGCCAGCAGTTTTGACAGCGCCTACGAGCAGTACTTC.

This chain connects TRBV5-1 to TRBJ1-3; 10 bases line up with TRBD1. V gave up 3 bases and J gave up 0 bases; unmatched junction bases: 12. The CDR3 is 19 amino acids. Per germline, CDR1 SGHRS and CDR2 YFSETQ. As DNA, the CDR3 is TGCGCCAGCAGCTGGCTACCGGGACAGGGGACCTCCTCTGGAAACACCATATATTTT. Its translation: CASSWLPGQGTSSGNTIYF.

This clonotype was picked up many times. V gene TRBV5-1 combines with J gene TRBJ1-1; possibly TRBD1 for D (6 bases). The germline V and J ends were trimmed by 3 bases and 0 bases, with 12 bases remaining between them. Germline V gives CDR1 SGHRS, CDR2 YFSETQ. CDR3 length: 15 residues. CDR3 DNA: TGCGCCAGCAGCTACACGGGACATTTGAACACTGAAGCTTTCTTT. This translates into CASSYTGHLNTEAFF.

This clonotype was found many times. CDR3 sequence: CASGREGLGKLFF. The CDR3 DNA is TGTGCCAGCGGAAGGGAAGGGCTGGGAAAACTGTTTTTT. The rearrangement joins TRBV27 to TRBJ1-4; D uncertain. Between the trimmed V and J ends, which lost 8 bases and 10 bases, there was a span of 17 bases. Germline V gene lookup returns CDR1 MNHEY and CDR2 SMNVEV (reference sequence). This CDR3 region has 13 residues.

This clonotype has a handful of counts. The genes are TRBV29-1 and TRBJ1-1; possibly TRBD1 for D (5 bases). The length of the CDR3 is 14 residues. V was clipped by 7 bases and J by 0 bases, with 15 bases between them. The V gene's germline CDR1 is SQVTM and CDR2 ANQGSEA. CDR3 amino acids: CSASLGTLNTEAFF. CDR3 bases: TGCAGCGCTTCGCTCGGGACTTTGAACACTGAAGCTTTCTTT.

This clonotype was found a few times. The rearrangement links TRBV3-1 to TRBJ2-7; D may be TRBD2 (5 bases). V was shortened by 1 base and J by 0 bases, with 7 bases between the two germline ends. The CDR3 has 14 residues. Germline V gene data show CDR1 as LGHDT and CDR2 as YNNKEL (reference sequence). The DNA of the CDR3 is TGTGCCAGCAGCCAAGTGGGGAGCTCCTACGAGCAGTACTTC. Amino acids: CASSQVGSSYEQYF.

This chain connects TRBV25-1 to TRBJ1-1; D gene uncertain. Germline CDR1 reads MGHDK; CDR2 reads SYGVNS. With 0 bases removed from V and 3 bases from J, the gap between germline ends came to 8 bases. This CDR3 has 14 amino acids. This CDR3 is CASSEYRRDTEAFF. The DNA of the CDR3 is TGTGCCAGCAGTGAATATAGAAGGGACACTGAAGCTTTCTTT.

This clonotype was counted ten times or more. The V call is TRBV6-1, the J call TRBJ1-2, with D maybe TRBD1 (5 bases). The V gene's germline CDR1 is MNHNS and CDR2 SASEGT. V was cut by 5 bases and J by 2 bases, with 18 bases left in between. CDR3 size: 16 residues. The chain's CDR3 is CASSRTRTTDNYGYTF. The DNA for the CDR3 is TGTGCCAGCAGTCGGACTCGGACGACAGACAACTATGGCTACACCTTC.

The chain carries TRBV2 and TRBJ2-1; the D is unclear. This CDR3 spans 14 amino acids. Germline-derived CDR1 and CDR2 are SNHLY and FYNNEI. V shed 4 bases and J shed 3 bases, with 10 bases lying between them. The CDR3, as DNA: TGTGCCAGCAGTGCCACATGGTACTACAATGAGCAGTTCTTC. Translating it yields CASSATWYYNEQFF.

At least ten counts were recorded for this clonotype. The rearrangement joins TRBV20-1 to TRBJ1-1, with no clear D. Germline V lookup: CDR1 DFQATT, CDR2 SNEGSKA (reference sequence). Deletions cut 5 bases from V and 6 bases from J, with 19 bases between. The CDR3 has 14 residues. CDR3 coding DNA: TGCAGTGCTCAGCGTCGCCGATTCTCTCCTGAAGCTTTCTTT. This codes for CSAQRRRFSPEAFF.

This clonotype was picked up a small number of times. The J gene is TRBJ1-6, the V gene TRBV19; unclear D gene. CDR1 LNHDA and CDR2 SQIVND come from the germline V gene (reference sequence). The V and J ends lost 4 bases and 7 bases respectively, with 11 bases between them. This CDR3 is built from 14 residues. The CDR3 DNA reads as TGTGCCAGTAGTACGGAGAAGAAAAATTCACCCCTCCACTTT. This sequence encodes CASSTEKKNSPLHF.

This clonotype was recorded many times. V and J are TRBV11-2 and TRBJ1-5, with D perhaps matching TRBD1 (6 bases). The CDR3 has 21 amino acids. The germline V and J ends were trimmed by 4 bases and 4 bases, with 32 bases remaining between them. Germline CDR1 is SGHAT and CDR2 is FQNNGV. CDR3 DNA sequence: TGTGCCAGCAGCTCAACCCCAAGGACAGAATCCATTTCGAGGAGGAATCAGCCCCAGCATTTT. It codes for CASSSTPRTESISRRNQPQHF.

The chain carries TRBV30 and TRBJ1-2; D remains unclear. The length of the CDR3 is 12 residues. The V gene's germline CDR1 is GTSNPN and CDR2 SVGIG (reference sequence). V dropped 2 bases and J dropped 8 bases, with 12 bases sitting between them. The DNA for the CDR3 is TGTGCCTGGAGTACCGCCTCGGGGGGCTACACCTTC. Its translation: CAWSTASGGYTF. The variable domain in full, with the rest retrieved from reference TRBV30 and TRBJ1-2, is SQTIHQWPATLVQPVGSPLSLECTVEGTSNPNLYWYRQAAGRGLQLLFYSVGIGQISSEVPQNLSASRPQDRQFILSSKKLLLSDSGFYLCAWSTASGGYTFGSGTRLTVV.

The table lists this clonotype with a few counts. V is TRBV3-1 and J is TRBJ2-7; 7 bases are a match to TRBD2. Germline V lookup: CDR1 LGHDT, CDR2 YNNKEL (reference sequence). J was trimmed by 1 base and V by 0 bases; bases with no gene match: 12. This CDR3 spans 18 amino acids. CDR3 amino acids: CASSQDPLTSAESYEQYF. The DNA for the CDR3 is TGTGCCAGCAGCCAAGATCCCTTAACTAGCGCTGAATCCTACGAGCAGTACTTC.

This clonotype was observed at least ten times. The genes are TRBV3-1 and TRBJ1-5; perhaps TRBD1 as D (6 bases). V lost 4 bases and J 6 bases, leaving 13 bases between the germline ends. This CDR3 has 14 residues. Germline CDR1 reads LGHDT; CDR2 reads YNNKEL (reference sequence). Written as DNA, the CDR3 is TGTGCCAGCAGCCCTTGGGGGGCTAGTCAGCCCCAGCATTTT. Residues: CASSPWGASQPQHF.

This clonotype appeared a few times. This chain joins TRBV7-9 and TRBJ2-1; TRBD2 agrees at 10 bases. Germline-derived CDR1 and CDR2 are SEHNR and FQNEAQ (reference sequence). The V and J ends lost 10 bases and 8 bases, in that order; junction bases with no gene match: 20. The CDR3 runs 17 residues. In DNA, the CDR3 is TGTGCCAACCTCAGTCCCGCTAGCGGGAGCAGTAGGTATGAGCAGTTCTTC. Residues: CANLSPASGSSRYEQFF.